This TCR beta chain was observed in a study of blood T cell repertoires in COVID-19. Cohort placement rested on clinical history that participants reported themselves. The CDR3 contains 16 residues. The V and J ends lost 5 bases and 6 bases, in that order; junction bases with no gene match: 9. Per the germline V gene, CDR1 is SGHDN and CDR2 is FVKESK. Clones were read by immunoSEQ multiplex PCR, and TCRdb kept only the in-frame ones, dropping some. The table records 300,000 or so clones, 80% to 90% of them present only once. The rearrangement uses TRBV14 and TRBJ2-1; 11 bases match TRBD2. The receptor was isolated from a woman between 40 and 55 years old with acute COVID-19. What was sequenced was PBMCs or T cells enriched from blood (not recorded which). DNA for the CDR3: TGTGCCAGCAGCGACCTAGCGGGGGGCACTCTCAATGAGCAGTTCTTC. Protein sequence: CASSDLAGGTLNEQFF.